This T cell receptor beta chain was obtained from a study of blood T cell repertoires in COVID-19 (TCRdb year 2020). About the full investigation: ImmuneRACE Cohort 3 recovered participants were defined by two consecutive negative NP/OP PCR tests, healthcare professional clearance, or symptom resolution. Samples came from the ongoing ImmuneRACE study (first 160 participants) plus 1,254 subjects from 6 global collaborators. The material from the prospective study consisted of cDNA or gDNA derived from T cells, B-cell-depleted T cells, or PBMCs. Subjects who had been exposed to COVID-19, were actively infected with it, or had recovered from it provided the deeply sampled blood TCRbeta repertoires that made up the dataset. A de-identified subject ID, COVID-19 status, age in years and sex were almost always included in the sample metadata. The collaborator samples originated in the United States, Italy and Spain and spanned the acute and convalescent phases of COVID-19. The repertoires were released in a freely available public database intended as a resource for research on the immune response to SARS-CoV-2. Where HLA class I and class II types were available, the types were taken from metadata supplied by the sample provider, not from assay-based typing. Points the paper makes about the study in general: How much clinical and demographic metadata was included differed by source and by participant, and the metadata was provided uncurated.

The CDR3 runs 13 amino acids, cysteine and phenylalanine included. Of all the DNA, just the CDR3 is kept, 39 bases in frame from base 1. V drops 3 bases and J drops 5 bases, leaving 10 bases in between. The germline V gene yields MDHEN for CDR1 and SYDVKM for CDR2. In the prospective study, participants were about 18 to 100 years old, resided in under 30 geographic areas of the United States, and were enrolled through a virtual design. To assign participants to cohorts, the prospective study relied on clinical history that participants themselves reported in a screening survey and a study questionnaire. In the prospective study, mobile phlebotomists collected whole blood, serum and a nasopharyngeal or oropharyngeal swab from each participant. Prospective study participants could optionally give additional blood draws and questionnaires over a roughly 2-month period. Prospective study blood samples were shipped either frozen or at room temperature before DNA extraction.

Of note for this clone: What this receptor recognizes is not known. Base qualities are missing; no much larger clone stands one base away.

TCRbeta CDR3 regions were amplified from genomic DNA using the immunoSEQ Assay, a bias-controlled multiplex PCR. In the authors' own workflow: Nucleated cell counts per sample were estimated from amplification of reference gene primers within the assay. To quantify the absolute abundance of each unique TCRbeta CDR3 rearrangement, sequence reads were collapsed and filtered. For each sample, productive Simpson clonality was calculated as the square root of Simpson's diversity index across productive rearrangements. Held by TCRdb, this immuneACCESS table contains in-frame sequences only and omits some clones. Under half of the omission traces to an unresolved V gene where checked; the cause of the rest is unknown. V, J and clone size derive from that table, while D and trimming were established from the DNA sequence. In all, the sample holds under 200,000 clones, and about 88% of those were seen once. The ten biggest clones cover roughly 24% of the sample.

Recombination connected TRBV28 to TRBJ1-2; no D gene is confidently identified. The TCR was taken from a woman aged 35 to 49 in a cohort exposed to, infected with or recovered from COVID-19 (not recorded which). Sequences were obtained from PBMCs or T cells enriched from blood (not recorded which). The DNA sequence is TGTGCCAGCAGTTTGCAACAGCCGTATGGCTACACCTTC. This sequence encodes CASSLQQPYGYTF.